The next 9 T cell receptor beta chains were all read from a single sample in a study of molecular identifiers for immune sequencing clone quantification. Each CDR3 protein is one row after TCRdb ran MiXCR on the PCR reads. The table includes over 600,000 distinct CDR3 sequences, just under 20% detected once. Sequences were obtained from naive CD8+ T cells from blood, with Jurkat cell RNA spiked in. The subset is: FACS-sorted CD8+CD4-CCR7+CD45RA+ naive T cells. These receptors originate from a human donor in good health. Some libraries in this study had Jurkat cell RNA spiked in.

This clonotype was recorded at least ten times. The chain joins TRBV12-3 or TRBV12-4 to TRBJ1-5, with TRBD1 matching over 9 bases. After removal of 3 bases from V and 5 bases from J, the junction contained 8 bases not matched to a gene. The CDR3 is 16 amino acids. CDR3 DNA sequence: TGTGCCAGCAGTTTTGAAACAGGGGGCACATATCAGCCCCAGCATTTT. Translating it yields CASSFETGGTYQPQHF.

This clonotype has a count of ten or more. The J gene is TRBJ2-3, the V gene TRBV4-3, with D possibly TRBD2 on 6 matching bases. Germline V gene data show CDR1 as LGHNA and CDR2 as YSLEER. CDR3 length: 18 amino acids. V was shortened by 0 bases and J by 2 bases, with 18 bases between the two germline ends. The CDR3 DNA sequence: TGCGCCAGCAGCCAAGAAGGGCTGTCGGGAGCCCACACAGATACGCAGTATTTT. It yields the protein CASSQEGLSGAHTDTQYF.

This clonotype was observed a handful of times. The chain recombines TRBV5-4 with TRBJ2-2; D not resolved. This CDR3 is 16 amino acids long. CDR1 is SGHNT and CDR2 is YYREEE in the germline V gene (reference sequence). V shed 2 bases and J shed 3 bases, with 14 bases lying between them. CDR3 loop: CASSFGNTRDTGELFF. CDR3 in DNA: TGTGCCAGCAGCTTTGGGAACACCCGGGACACCGGGGAGCTGTTTTTT.

Ten or more counts support this clonotype. The rearrangement links TRBV7-9 to TRBJ1-3; D remains ambiguous. The CDR3 has 12 amino acids. Germline CDR1 reads SEHNR; CDR2 reads FQNEAQ (reference sequence). V lost 4 bases, J lost 4 bases, and 5 bases lay in between. The CDR3 DNA reads TGTGCCAGCAGCTGGTACGGAAACACCATATATTTT. This translates into CASSWYGNTIYF.

This clonotype was counted at least ten times. J is TRBJ2-7 and V is TRBV6-1; 7 bases are a match to TRBD1. V shed 2 bases, J shed 3 bases, and the junction held 10 bases outside the gene matches. Germline lookup yields CDR1 MNHNS and CDR2 SASEGT. This CDR3 is built from 16 residues. The CDR3 reads CASSERPGTANYEQYF. The CDR3 DNA reads as TGTGCCAGCAGTGAACGGCCCGGGACAGCAAACTACGAGCAGTACTTC.

The sample holds one count of this clonotype. This clone may be a read error of a much larger clone one base away. The V and J genes are TRBV28 and TRBJ2-3, with D possibly called TRBD1 or TRBD2 (5 bases each). This CDR3 has 16 amino acids. In germline, CDR1 is MDHEN, CDR2 SYDVKM. The CDR3 protein is CASSALRARGTGTQYF. In nucleotides, the CDR3 is TGTGCCAGCAGTGCGCTCAGGGCCCGGGGCACAGGTACGCAGTATTTT. Using reference TRBV28 and TRBJ2-3 for the parts outside the CDR3, the full variable domain is DVKVTQSSRYLVKRTGEKVFLECVQDMDHENMFWYRQDPGLGLRLIYFSYDVKMKEKGDIPEGYSVSREKKERFSLILESASTNQTSMYLCASSALRARGTGTQYFGPGTRLTVL.

This clonotype turned up a few times. The chain recombines TRBV19 with TRBJ2-6, with D unresolved. Germline CDR1 is LNHDA and CDR2 is SQIVND (reference sequence). V dropped 2 bases and J dropped 0 bases, with 8 bases sitting between them. There are 16 residues in the CDR3. CDR3 sequence: CASSITEYSGANVLTF. The CDR3 region has the DNA TGTGCCAGTAGTATAACGGAGTACTCTGGGGCCAACGTCCTGACTTTC.

At least ten counts were recorded for this clonotype. V usage is TRBV19 and J usage is TRBJ1-1, with TRBD1 as a possible D gene (5 bases). The CDR3 has 15 amino acids. Germline V lookup: CDR1 LNHDA, CDR2 SQIVND (reference sequence). Trimming took 4 bases from V and 4 from J, leaving 16 bases between them. For the CDR3, the DNA is TGTGCCAGTAGTAGGCCCGGGGCCCAGATCACTGAAGCTTTCTTT. This sequence encodes CASSRPGAQITEAFF.

This clonotype was detected once. This may stem from a read error, because a much larger clone lies one nucleotide away. The rearrangement joins TRBV11-2 to TRBJ2-3, with 7 bases fitting TRBD2. Germline lookup yields CDR1 SGHAT and CDR2 FQNNGV. CDR3 length equals 18 residues. The CDR3 nucleotides read TGTGCCAGCAGCCATGCCGGGACTACTGCATCCCTCACAGATGCGCAGTATTTT. Translating gives CASSHAGTTASLTDAQYF. Full variable domain (outside the CDR3, taken from reference TRBV11-2 and TRBJ2-3): EAGVAQSPRYKIIEKRQSVAFWCNPISGHATLYWYQQILGQGPKLLIQFQNNGVVDDSQLPKDRFSAERLKGVDSTLKIQPAKLEDSAVYLCASSHAGTTASLTDAQYFGPGTRLTVL.